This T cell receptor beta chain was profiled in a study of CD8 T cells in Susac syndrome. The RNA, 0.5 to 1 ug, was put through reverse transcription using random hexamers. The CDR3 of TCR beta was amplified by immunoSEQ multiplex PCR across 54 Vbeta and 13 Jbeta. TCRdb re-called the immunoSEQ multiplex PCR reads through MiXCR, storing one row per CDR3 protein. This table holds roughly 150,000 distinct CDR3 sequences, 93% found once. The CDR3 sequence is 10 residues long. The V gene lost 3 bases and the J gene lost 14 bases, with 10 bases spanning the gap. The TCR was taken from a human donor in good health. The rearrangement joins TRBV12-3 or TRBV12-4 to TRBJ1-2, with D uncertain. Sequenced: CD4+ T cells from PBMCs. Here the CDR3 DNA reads TGTGCCAGCAGTTTGACTGCTACAACCTTC. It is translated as CASSLTATTF.